One sample yielded the 25 T cell receptor beta chains listed below, sequenced in a study of T-cell memory formation after mild COVID-19. TCRdb reprocessed the 5' RACE reads with MiXCR, giving one entry per CDR3 protein. This table holds 450,000 or so distinct CDR3 sequences, 15% to 25% found once. The sequencing input was PBMCs or a T cell subset sorted from them (not recorded which). These TCRs come from an adult woman who had mild COVID-19 (a few samples of this study predate the infection). Cell type and time point are not known.

This chain joins TRBV6-6 and TRBJ1-2; D gene ambiguous. This CDR3 is 13 amino acids long. Germline V gene data show CDR1 as MNHNY and CDR2 as SVGAGI (reference sequence). The V gene lost 3 bases and the J gene lost 2 bases, with 7 bases spanning the gap. This CDR3 is CASSYGINYGYTF. The DNA of the CDR3 is TGTGCCAGCAGTTATGGCATAAACTATGGCTACACCTTC.

Only a few counts were recorded for this clonotype. The CDR3 loop reads CASSYREYYEQYF. Here the CDR3 DNA reads TGTGCCAGCAGTTACCGTGAATACTACGAGCAGTACTTC. The chain employs TRBV6-2 or TRBV6-3 and TRBJ2-7; no firm D call. Trimming left V 2 bases short and J 3 bases short, with 8 bases between. The germline gives CDR1 MNHEY, CDR2 SVGEGT. This CDR3 has 13 residues.

This clonotype turned up a few times. The V gene is TRBV6-6, the J gene TRBJ2-7; possibly TRBD1 or TRBD2 for D (5 bases each). This CDR3 region has 15 residues. The germline gives CDR1 MNHNY, CDR2 SVGAGI (reference sequence). Trimming pared 6 bases from V and 3 bases from J, leaving 18 bases between. In DNA form, the CDR3 reads TGTGCCAGCAGAGACCCGGCAGGGACGGGCTACGAGCAGTACTTC. Its translation: CASRDPAGTGYEQYF.

CDR3 in amino acids: CASSYSTGSRAEAFF. The CDR3 nucleotides are TGTGCCAGCAGTTACTCTACAGGGAGTCGGGCTGAAGCTTTCTTT. This chain links TRBV6-5 with TRBJ1-1; D is perhaps TRBD1 (6 bases). Trimming took 0 bases from V and 6 from J, leaving 14 bases between them. This CDR3 spans 15 amino acids. Germline V gives CDR1 MNHEY, CDR2 SVGAGI.

There are a few counts of this clonotype. The chain is built from TRBV24-1 and TRBJ1-1; TRBD1 is a possible D gene (6 bases). V lost 9 bases and J lost 1, with 14 bases in between. CDR3 length: 14 residues. Looked up from germline, CDR1 is KGHDR and CDR2 is SFDVKD. The CDR3 sequence: CATQTGHPNTEAFF. The CDR3 DNA sequence: TGTGCCACCCAGACGGGACACCCGAACACTGAAGCTTTCTTT.

This clonotype was counted only a few times. The chain is built from TRBV3-1 and TRBJ1-1, with D unresolved. V lost 1 base and J lost 5, with 17 bases in between. The CDR3 covers 16 residues. The germline CDR1 and CDR2 sequences are LGHDT and YNNKEL (reference sequence). The CDR3, as DNA: TGTGCCAGCAGCCAAGTGACTATTAAGTCTCCAACTGAAGCTTTCTTT. Its protein product is CASSQVTIKSPTEAFF.

This clonotype was counted between two and nine times. The chain combines TRBV12-3 or TRBV12-4 with TRBJ1-5; D possibly corresponds to TRBD1 (5 bases). V was pared by 5 bases and J by 9 bases, with 17 bases between. This CDR3 has 14 amino acids. This CDR3 is CASSRNGDGRPQHF. In DNA form, the CDR3 reads TGTGCCAGCAGTCGCAACGGGGACGGTCGGCCCCAGCATTTT.

The V gene is TRBV6-1, the J gene TRBJ1-4; the D is unclear. Between the trimmed V and J ends, which lost 8 bases and 0 bases, there was a span of 10 bases. CDR1 is MNHNS and CDR2 is SASEGT in the germline V gene. The CDR3 runs 14 residues. The CDR3 reads CASCPMATNEKLFF. CDR3 DNA sequence: TGTGCCAGCTGCCCAATGGCAACTAATGAAAAACTGTTTTTT.

This clonotype was recorded a few times. This CDR3 is CASSQRHSYEQYF. The CDR3 coding sequence is TGTGCCAGCAGCCAAAGACACAGTTACGAGCAGTACTTC. This chain joins TRBV14 and TRBJ2-7; D unresolved. The V gene lost 2 bases and the J gene lost 4 bases, with 9 bases spanning the gap. Looked up from germline, CDR1 is SGHDN and CDR2 is FVKESK. The CDR3 extends over 13 amino acids. Combining the CDR3 with reference TRBV14 and TRBJ2-7 gives the whole variable domain EAGVTQFPSHSVIEKGQTVTLRCDPISGHDNLYWYRRVMGKEIKFLLHFVKESKQDESGMPNNRFLAERTGGTYSTLKVQPAELEDSGVYFCASSQRHSYEQYFGPGTRLTVT.

This chain connects TRBV5-1 to TRBJ1-1; D is uncertain. V was shortened by 0 bases and J by 0 bases, with 12 bases between the two germline ends. Germline loops: CDR1 SGHRS, CDR2 YFSETQ. This CDR3 has 16 amino acids. Written as DNA, the CDR3 is TGCGCCAGCAGCTTGGAAGGAGGAAACATGAACACTGAAGCTTTCTTT. It yields the protein CASSLEGGNMNTEAFF.

The chain recombines TRBV20-1 with TRBJ2-1; 14 bases are a match to TRBD2. With 3 bases clipped from V and 4 bases from J, the junction kept 5 bases outside the gene matches. Germline V gene lookup returns CDR1 DFQATT and CDR2 SNEGSKA (reference sequence). The CDR3 loop spans 16 amino acids. The CDR3 is CSARGLAGESYNEQFF. CDR3 in DNA: TGCAGTGCTAGGGGACTAGCGGGAGAAAGTTACAATGAGCAGTTCTTC.

This clonotype has more than one count but fewer than ten. The chain joins TRBV4-3 to TRBJ2-4; TRBD2 agrees at 9 bases. V lost 2 bases to trimming and J lost 4 bases; unmatched junction nucleotides: 12. CDR3 size: 18 residues. Germline CDR1 is LGHNA and CDR2 is YSLEER. CDR3 in amino acids: CASSQHSGRTGGKNIQYF. In nucleotides, the CDR3 is TGCGCCAGCAGCCAACATAGCGGGAGAACGGGCGGAAAAAACATTCAGTACTTC.

The V call is TRBV12-3 or TRBV12-4, the J call TRBJ2-3; unclear D gene. V was trimmed by 5 bases and J by 8 bases, leaving 17 bases between them. The CDR3 loop spans 14 amino acids. CDR3 nucleotide sequence: TGTGCCAGCAGTCCTGGACGGGCAGGAGCTACGCAGTATTTT. Amino acids: CASSPGRAGATQYF.

Written as DNA, the CDR3 is TGTGCCAGCAGCCGGGATGGGGGGATCACAGATACGCAGTATTTT. This encodes CASSRDGGITDTQYF. This chain links TRBV3-1 with TRBJ2-3; a weak D match, TRBD2 (6 bases). Trimming shortened V by 4 bases and J by 2 bases, and 13 bases separated the two germline ends. There are 15 residues in the CDR3. The germline gives CDR1 LGHDT, CDR2 YNNKEL (reference sequence).

The chain has TRBV12-3 or TRBV12-4 and TRBJ2-7; no reliable D call. This CDR3 has 13 residues. Trimming took 2 bases from V and 4 from J, leaving 9 bases between them. The CDR3 spells CASSLQSKYEQYF. CDR3 sequence (DNA): TGTGCCAGCAGTTTACAGAGCAAGTACGAGCAGTACTTC.

This clonotype was counted between two and nine times. V gene TRBV12-3 or TRBV12-4 combines with J gene TRBJ2-4; D is unclear. V was clipped by 10 bases and J by 6 bases, with 16 bases between them. This CDR3 has 13 amino acids. The CDR3 reads CATSAVSRNIQYF. CDR3 bases: TGTGCCACCTCCGCCGTCTCTAGAAACATTCAGTACTTC.

The rearrangement uses TRBV24-1 and TRBJ2-1, with 9 bases that match TRBD2. Germline CDR1 is KGHDR and CDR2 is SFDVKD. The ends lost 5 bases at V and 5 bases at J; junction bases unmatched: 3. CDR3 size: 14 residues. CDR3 amino acids: CATSVSGSNNEQFF. The CDR3 DNA reads TGTGCCACCAGTGTTAGCGGGAGCAACAATGAGCAGTTCTTC.

This clonotype was recorded only once. V usage is TRBV2 and J usage is TRBJ2-1, with D possibly being TRBD1 or TRBD2 (5 bases each). Trimming removed 7 bases from V and 6 bases from J, with 19 bases in between. Germline V CDR1 and CDR2: SNHLY, FYNNEI. The CDR3 sequence is 15 residues long. CDR3 DNA: TGTGCCAGCACTTCTGGACATGGTCGGGGCAATGAGCAGTTCTTC. Amino acid sequence: CASTSGHGRGNEQFF.

This clonotype turned up a few times. The chain's CDR3 is CSADHLLAGGRSYNEQFF. The CDR3 DNA is TGCAGTGCAGACCACCTACTAGCGGGAGGACGCTCCTACAATGAGCAGTTCTTC. The chain has TRBV20-1 and TRBJ2-1, with TRBD2 matching over 12 bases. This CDR3 spans 18 amino acids. V was pared by 6 bases and J by 0 bases, with 12 bases of the junction left unmatched. CDR1 and CDR2 (germline): DFQATT, SNEGSKA (reference sequence).

This clonotype came up a few times. CDR3 in DNA: TGTGCCAGCAGTCCAGGGTTCAATCAGCCCCAGCATTTT. The encoded protein is CASSPGFNQPQHF. V usage is TRBV2 and J usage is TRBJ1-5, with D tentatively TRBD1 (5 bases). Per the germline V gene, CDR1 is SNHLY and CDR2 is FYNNEI. The V end was cut by 5 bases, the J end by 3 bases, with 8 bases between. This CDR3 is 13 amino acids long.

The J gene is TRBJ2-7, the V gene TRBV19; D ambiguous. The CDR3 loop spans 14 amino acids. Trimming pared 2 bases from V and 4 bases from J, leaving 12 bases between. Germline V gives CDR1 LNHDA, CDR2 SQIVND (reference sequence). As DNA, the CDR3 is TGTGCCAGTAGTATAACCTCGGGCCAATACGAGCAGTACTTC. This sequence encodes CASSITSGQYEQYF.

This clonotype was counted only a few times. CDR3 DNA: TGTGCCAGCAGTTTTCTGGGGGTAAACACCGGGGAGCTGTTTTTT. This sequence encodes CASSFLGVNTGELFF. The rearrangement links TRBV12-3 or TRBV12-4 to TRBJ2-2; the D gene could be TRBD1 or TRBD2 (5 bases each). Deletions cut 3 bases from V and 2 bases from J, with 10 bases between. This CDR3 region has 15 residues.

The gene calls are TRBV30 and TRBJ2-5, with 8 nucleotides matching TRBD2. The CDR3 has 14 amino acids. The junction had 3 bases not matched to a gene; V was cut back by 1 base and J by 2 bases. Germline CDR1 and CDR2: GTSNPN and SVGIG (reference sequence). CDR3 in amino acids: CAWSGTSTQETQYF. The CDR3 DNA sequence: TGTGCCTGGAGTGGGACTAGCACACAAGAGACCCAGTACTTC.

This clonotype was counted a few times. The chain couples TRBV7-6 to TRBJ2-5, with D possibly TRBD1 on 6 matching bases. Germline V CDR1 and CDR2: SGHVS, FNYEAQ. The CDR3 is made up of 15 amino acids. Trimming took 4 bases from V and 5 from J, leaving 17 bases between them. CDR3 nucleotides: TGTGCCAGCAGCTCCATCGACAGGCCAATGGAGACCCAGTACTTC. Translating it yields CASSSIDRPMETQYF. Using reference TRBV7-6 and TRBJ2-5 for the parts outside the CDR3, the full variable domain is GAGVSQSPRYKVTKRGQDVALRCDPISGHVSLYWYRQALGQGPEFLTYFNYEAQQDKSGLPNDRFSAERPEGSISTLTIQRTEQRDSAMYRCASSSIDRPMETQYFGPGTRLLVL.

This clonotype has more than one count but fewer than ten. The chain has TRBV9 and TRBJ2-1, with D maybe TRBD2 (5 bases). Germline assignment: CDR1 SGDLS and CDR2 YYNGEE. V shed 1 base and J shed 4 bases, with 15 bases lying between them. The CDR3 length is 16 residues. The CDR3: CASSVNSRGLYNEQFF. CDR3 nucleotide sequence: TGTGCCAGCAGCGTAAATTCTCGAGGACTTTACAATGAGCAGTTCTTC.